The sequence of this TCR beta chain was determined in a study of identical twins. This clonotype was observed a handful of times. Its antigen is unknown. Each donor was a healthy Caucasian. In germline, CDR1 is SGHTA, CDR2 FQGNSA. This CDR3 spans 16 amino acids. The trim removed 5 bases at V and 2 bases at J, leaving 9 bases unmatched. The study, taken as a whole, reports: Part of the zero-insertion signal could reflect confounding by invariant MAIT and iNKT cells. Out-of-frame TCR alpha sharing observed in monozygotic twins exceeded model estimates.

TCRdb fed the 5' RACE reads into MiXCR, producing one record per CDR3 protein. This sample yields around 1.7 million distinct CDR3 sequences, of which about 32% are seen a single time; 0.27% belongs to the top ten. The chain uses TRBV7-2 and TRBJ1-5; 7 bases match TRBD1. The TCR comes from a newborn girl in good health. The sample taken for sequencing was cord blood. The CDR3: CASSTSQGFGNQPQHF. The CDR3 DNA reads as TGTGCCAGCAGCACATCACAGGGGTTTGGCAATCAGCCCCAGCATTTT.